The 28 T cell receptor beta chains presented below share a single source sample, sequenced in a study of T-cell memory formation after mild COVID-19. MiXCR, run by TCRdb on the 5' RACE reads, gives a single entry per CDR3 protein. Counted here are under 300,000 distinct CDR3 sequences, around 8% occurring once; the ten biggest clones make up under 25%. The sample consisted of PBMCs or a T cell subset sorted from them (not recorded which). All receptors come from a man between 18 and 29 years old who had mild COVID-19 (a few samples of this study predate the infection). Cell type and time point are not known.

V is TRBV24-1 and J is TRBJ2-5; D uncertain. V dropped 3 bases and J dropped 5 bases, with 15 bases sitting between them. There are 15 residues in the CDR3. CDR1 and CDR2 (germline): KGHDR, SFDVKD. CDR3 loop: CATSDGGPAVETQYF. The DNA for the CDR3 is TGTGCCACCAGTGATGGCGGCCCGGCGGTTGAGACCCAGTACTTC.

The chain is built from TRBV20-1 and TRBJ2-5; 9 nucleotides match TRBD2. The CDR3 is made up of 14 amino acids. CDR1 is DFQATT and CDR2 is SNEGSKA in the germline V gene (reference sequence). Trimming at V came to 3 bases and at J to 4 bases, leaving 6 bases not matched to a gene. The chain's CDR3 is CSASAGGPRETQYF. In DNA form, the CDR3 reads TGCAGTGCTAGTGCGGGGGGGCCTCGAGAGACCCAGTACTTC.

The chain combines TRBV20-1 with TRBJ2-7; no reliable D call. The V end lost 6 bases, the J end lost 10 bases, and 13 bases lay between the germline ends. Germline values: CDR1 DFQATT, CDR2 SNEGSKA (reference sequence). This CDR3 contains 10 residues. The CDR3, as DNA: TGCAGTGCGGCGGACGTCGGACAGTACTTC. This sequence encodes CSAADVGQYF.

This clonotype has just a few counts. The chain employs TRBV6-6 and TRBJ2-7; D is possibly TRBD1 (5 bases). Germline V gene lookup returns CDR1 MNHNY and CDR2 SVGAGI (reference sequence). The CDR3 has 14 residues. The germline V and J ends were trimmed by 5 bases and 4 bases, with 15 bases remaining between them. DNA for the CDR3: TGTGCCAGCAGTCCCCTCCAGGGTAGTTACGAGCAGTACGTC. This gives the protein CASSPLQGSYEQYV.

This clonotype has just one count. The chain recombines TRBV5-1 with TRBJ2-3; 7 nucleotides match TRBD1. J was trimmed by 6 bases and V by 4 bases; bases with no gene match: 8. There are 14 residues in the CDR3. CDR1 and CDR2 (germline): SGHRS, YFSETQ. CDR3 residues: CASSHGTEGDTQYF. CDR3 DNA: TGCGCCAGCAGCCACGGGACAGAGGGCGATACGCAGTATTTT.

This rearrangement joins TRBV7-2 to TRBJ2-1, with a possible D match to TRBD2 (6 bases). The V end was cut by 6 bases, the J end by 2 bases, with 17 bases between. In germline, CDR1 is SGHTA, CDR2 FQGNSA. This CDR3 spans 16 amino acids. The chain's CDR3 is CASRLRRAETYNEQFF. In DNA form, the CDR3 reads TGTGCCAGCAGATTAAGGAGGGCAGAGACCTACAATGAGCAGTTCTTC.

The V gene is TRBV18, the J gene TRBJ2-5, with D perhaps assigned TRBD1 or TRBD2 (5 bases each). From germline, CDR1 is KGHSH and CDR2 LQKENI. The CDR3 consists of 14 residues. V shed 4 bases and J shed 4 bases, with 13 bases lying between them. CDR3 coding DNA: TGTGCCAGCTCACTCTTTTCAGGGAGAGAGACCCAGTACTTC. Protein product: CASSLFSGRETQYF.

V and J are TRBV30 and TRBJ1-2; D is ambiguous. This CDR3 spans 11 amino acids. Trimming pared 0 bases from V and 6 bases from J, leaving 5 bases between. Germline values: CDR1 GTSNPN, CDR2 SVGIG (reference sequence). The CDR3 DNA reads TGTGCCTGGAGTGTAGACCATGGCTACACCTTC. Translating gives CAWSVDHGYTF. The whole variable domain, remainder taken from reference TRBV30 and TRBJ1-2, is SQTIHQWPATLVQPVGSPLSLECTVEGTSNPNLYWYRQAAGRGLQLLFYSVGIGQISSEVPQNLSASRPQDRQFILSSKKLLLSDSGFYLCAWSVDHGYTFGSGTRLTVV.

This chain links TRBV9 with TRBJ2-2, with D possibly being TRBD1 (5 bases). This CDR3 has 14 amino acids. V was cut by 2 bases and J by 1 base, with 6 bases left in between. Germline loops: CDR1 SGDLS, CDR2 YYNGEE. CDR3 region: CASSVQGNTGELFF. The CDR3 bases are TGTGCCAGCAGCGTTCAGGGGAACACCGGGGAGCTGTTTTTT.

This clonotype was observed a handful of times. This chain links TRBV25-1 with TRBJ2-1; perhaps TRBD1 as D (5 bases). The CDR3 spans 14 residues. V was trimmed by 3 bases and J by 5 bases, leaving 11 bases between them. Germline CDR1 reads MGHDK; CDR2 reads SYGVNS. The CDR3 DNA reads TGTGCCAGCAGTGACAGACAGAAAAACAATGAGCAGTTCTTC. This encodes CASSDRQKNNEQFF.

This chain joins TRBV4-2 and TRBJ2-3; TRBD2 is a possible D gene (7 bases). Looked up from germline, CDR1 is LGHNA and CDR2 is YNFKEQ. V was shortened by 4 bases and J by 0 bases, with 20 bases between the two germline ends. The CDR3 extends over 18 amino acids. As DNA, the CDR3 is TGTGCCAGCAGCCCGTTTTGGGGGGGCGACTCTAGCACAGATACGCAGTATTTT. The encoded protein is CASSPFWGGDSSTDTQYF.

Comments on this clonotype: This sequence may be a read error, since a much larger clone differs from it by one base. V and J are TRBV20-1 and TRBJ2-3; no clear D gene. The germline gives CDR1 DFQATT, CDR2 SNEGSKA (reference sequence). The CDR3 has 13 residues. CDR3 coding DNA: TGCAGTGCTTCCCCTTCAGAGTCAGATGCGCAGTATTTT. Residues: CSASPSESDAQYF.

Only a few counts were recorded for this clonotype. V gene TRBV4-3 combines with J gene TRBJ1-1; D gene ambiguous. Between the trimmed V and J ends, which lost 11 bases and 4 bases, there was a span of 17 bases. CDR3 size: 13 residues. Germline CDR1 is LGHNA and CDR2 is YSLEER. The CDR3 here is CAPRGRLATEAFF. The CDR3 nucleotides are TGCGCCCCACGTGGCCGACTGGCCACTGAAGCTTTCTTT.

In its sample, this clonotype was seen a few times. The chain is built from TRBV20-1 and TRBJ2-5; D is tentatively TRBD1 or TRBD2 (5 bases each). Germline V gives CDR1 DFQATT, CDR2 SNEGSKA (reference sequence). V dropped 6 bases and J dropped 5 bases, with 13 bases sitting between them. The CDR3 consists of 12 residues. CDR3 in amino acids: CSAAGRVETQYF. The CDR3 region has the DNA TGCAGTGCCGCGGGCAGGGTGGAGACCCAGTACTTC.

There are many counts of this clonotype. The CDR3 coding sequence is TGTGCCAGCAGCCCTTGGACAGGGGCGGGCCGGGAGACCCAGTACTTC. Protein: CASSPWTGAGRETQYF. V and J are TRBV11-2 and TRBJ2-5; 9 bases match TRBD1. Germline CDR1 SGHAT, CDR2 FQNNGV. The CDR3 runs 16 residues. V lost 5 bases and J lost 5; bases outside the gene matches: 12. Variable domain in full (rest from reference TRBV11-2 and TRBJ2-5): EAGVAQSPRYKIIEKRQSVAFWCNPISGHATLYWYQQILGQGPKLLIQFQNNGVVDDSQLPKDRFSAERLKGVDSTLKIQPAKLEDSAVYLCASSPWTGAGRETQYFGPGTRLLVL.

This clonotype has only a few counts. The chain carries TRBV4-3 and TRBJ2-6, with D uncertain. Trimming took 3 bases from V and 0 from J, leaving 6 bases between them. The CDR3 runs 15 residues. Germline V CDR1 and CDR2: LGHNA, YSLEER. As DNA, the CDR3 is TGCGCCAGCAGCCACCCAAACTCTGGGGCCAACGTCCTGACTTTC. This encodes CASSHPNSGANVLTF.

The CDR3 DNA reads TGTGCCAGCAGCCTACGTGACGGAACTGAAGCTTTCTTT. Amino acids: CASSLRDGTEAFF. This sequence joins TRBV2 and TRBJ1-1; no clear D. The CDR3 is made up of 13 amino acids. Trimming removed 6 bases from V and 5 bases from J, with 13 bases in between. Germline-derived CDR1 and CDR2 are SNHLY and FYNNEI.

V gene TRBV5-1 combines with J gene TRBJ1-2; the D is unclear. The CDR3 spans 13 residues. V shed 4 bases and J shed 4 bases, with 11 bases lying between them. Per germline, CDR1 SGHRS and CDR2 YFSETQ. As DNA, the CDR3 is TGCGCCAGCAGCACGGAGTCGTCCTATGGCTACACCTTC. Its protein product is CASSTESSYGYTF. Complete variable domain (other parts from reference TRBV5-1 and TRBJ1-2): KAGVTQTPRYLIKTRGQQVTLSCSPISGHRSVSWYQQTPGQGLQFLFEYFSETQRNKGNFPGRFSGRQFSNSRSEMNVSTLELGDSALYLCASSTESSYGYTFGSGTRLTVV.

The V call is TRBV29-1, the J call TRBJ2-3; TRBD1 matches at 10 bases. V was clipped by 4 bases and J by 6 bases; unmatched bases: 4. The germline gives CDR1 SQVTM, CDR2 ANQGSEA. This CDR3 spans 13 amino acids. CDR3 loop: CSVGDRGQDTQYF. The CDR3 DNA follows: TGCAGCGTTGGGGACAGGGGTCAGGATACGCAGTATTTT.

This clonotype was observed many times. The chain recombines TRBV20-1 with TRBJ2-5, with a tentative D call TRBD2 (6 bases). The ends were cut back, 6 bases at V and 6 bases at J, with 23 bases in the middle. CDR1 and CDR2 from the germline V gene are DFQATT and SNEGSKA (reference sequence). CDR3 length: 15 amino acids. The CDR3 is CSAQIGRDGGKTQYF. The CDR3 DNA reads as TGCAGTGCCCAAATCGGACGGGACGGAGGGAAGACCCAGTACTTC.

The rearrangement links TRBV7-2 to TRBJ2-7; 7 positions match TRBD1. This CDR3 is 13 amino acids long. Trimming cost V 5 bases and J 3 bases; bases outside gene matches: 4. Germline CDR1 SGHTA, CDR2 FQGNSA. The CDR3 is CASSRDRIYEQYF. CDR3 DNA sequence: TGTGCCAGCAGCCGGGACAGAATCTACGAGCAGTACTTC.

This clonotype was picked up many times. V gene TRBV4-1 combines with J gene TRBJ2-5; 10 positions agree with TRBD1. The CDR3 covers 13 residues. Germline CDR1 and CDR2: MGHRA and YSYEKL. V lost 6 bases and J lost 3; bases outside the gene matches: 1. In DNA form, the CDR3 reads TGCGCCAGCAGAGGACAGGGGGAAGAGACCCAGTACTTC. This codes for CASRGQGEETQYF.

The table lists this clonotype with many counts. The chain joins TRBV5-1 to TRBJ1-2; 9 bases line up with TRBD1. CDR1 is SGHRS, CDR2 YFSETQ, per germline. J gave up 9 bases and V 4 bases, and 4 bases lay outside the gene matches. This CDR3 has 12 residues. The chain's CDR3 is CASSVDRGSYTF. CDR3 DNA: TGCGCCAGCAGCGTGGACAGGGGAAGCTACACCTTC.

CDR3 in DNA: TGCAGCGTCATAGAGTTGAACACTGAAGCTTTCTTT. The encoded protein is CSVIELNTEAFF. The rearrangement links TRBV29-1 to TRBJ1-1; D gene uncertain. V was shortened by 6 bases and J by 0 bases, with 8 bases between the two germline ends. Germline loops: CDR1 SQVTM, CDR2 ANQGSEA. The CDR3 contains 12 residues.

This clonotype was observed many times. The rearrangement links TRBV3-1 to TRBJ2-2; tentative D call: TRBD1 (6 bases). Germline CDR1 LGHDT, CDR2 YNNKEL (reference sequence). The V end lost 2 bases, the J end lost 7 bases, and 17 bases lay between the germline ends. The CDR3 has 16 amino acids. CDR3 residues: CASSQLLGQSVGELFF. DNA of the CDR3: TGTGCCAGCAGCCAATTGCTAGGACAGTCCGTCGGGGAGCTGTTTTTT.

For the CDR3, the DNA is TGCGCCAGCAGCTTGCGGTCAGGACGCGGGGAGCTGTTTTTT. This sequence encodes CASSLRSGRGELFF. V gene TRBV5-1 combines with J gene TRBJ2-2; D gene ambiguous. Trimming shortened V by 1 base and J by 7 bases, and 11 bases separated the two germline ends. The germline V gene encodes CDR1 SGHRS and CDR2 YFSETQ. This CDR3 contains 14 residues.

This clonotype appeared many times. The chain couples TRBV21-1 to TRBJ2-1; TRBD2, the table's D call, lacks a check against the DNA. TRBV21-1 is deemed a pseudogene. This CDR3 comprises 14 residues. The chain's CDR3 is CASSKGKRRDEQFF. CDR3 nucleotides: TGTGCCAGCAGCAAAGGGAAGAGGAGGGATGAGCAGTTCTTC.

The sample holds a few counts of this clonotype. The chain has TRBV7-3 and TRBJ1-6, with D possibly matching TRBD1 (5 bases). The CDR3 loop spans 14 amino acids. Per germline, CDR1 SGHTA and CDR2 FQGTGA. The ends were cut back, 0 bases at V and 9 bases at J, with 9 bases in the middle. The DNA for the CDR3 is TGTGCCAGCAGCTTAACCAGGGTGGGTTCACCCCTCCACTTT. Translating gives CASSLTRVGSPLHF.